A single sample gave rise to the 23 T cell receptor beta chains below, sequenced in a study of cytomegalovirus exposure and HLA in healthy donors. The PCR had 60 Vbeta and 13 Jbeta primers. Using immunoSEQ multiplex PCR, the repertoire was profiled, and TCRdb retains in-frame clones only, with some absent. This sample has approximately 160,000 clones, with over 65% found just once. Sequenced material: PBMCs. The origin of the receptors is a woman aged 40 to 50 in good health and CMV-seropositive.

The chain joins TRBV4-3 to TRBJ2-2; TRBD2 matches at 8 bases. This CDR3 has 16 residues. Germline V gene lookup returns CDR1 LGHNA and CDR2 YSLEER. Germline trimming cut 4 bases from V and 6 bases from J; bases unmatched to any gene: 10. CDR3 loop: CASSPGASGGAGELFF. The CDR3 DNA sequence: TGCGCCAGCAGCCCGGGAGCCAGCGGGGGTGCCGGGGAGCTGTTTTTT.

The V call is TRBV4-2, the J call TRBJ2-3, with TRBD2 matching over 8 bases. V shed 0 bases, J shed 6 bases, and the junction held 11 bases outside the gene matches. The CDR3 length is 17 residues. The V gene's germline CDR1 is LGHNA and CDR2 YNFKEQ. CDR3 DNA: TGTGCCAGCAGCCAAGAAGGGAGCGGGGGCTACGTGGATACGCAGTATTTT. Protein sequence: CASSQEGSGGYVDTQYF.

The V and J genes are TRBV20-1 and TRBJ2-7, with a possible D match to TRBD1 (6 bases). The CDR3 totals 11 residues. The V and J ends lost 6 bases and 6 bases respectively, with 12 bases between them. CDR1 is DFQATT, CDR2 SNEGSKA, per germline (reference sequence). CDR3 sequence: CSALRGGEQYF. The DNA for the CDR3 is TGCAGTGCCCTCAGGGGCGGCGAGCAGTACTTC.

The chain is built from TRBV6-5 and TRBJ1-3; D unresolved. With 6 bases removed from V and 4 bases from J, the gap between germline ends came to 16 bases. The germline V gene encodes CDR1 MNHEY and CDR2 SVGAGI. The CDR3 loop spans 15 amino acids. The CDR3 nucleotides are TGTGCCAGCAGCCCGGGCCTAGCGACAGGAAACACCATATATTTT. It yields the protein CASSPGLATGNTIYF.

The chain is built from TRBV28 and TRBJ1-1; no definite D call. The length of the CDR3 is 14 residues. Trimming left V 3 bases short and J 0 bases short, with 8 bases between. Per the germline V gene, CDR1 is MDHEN and CDR2 is SYDVKM. The chain's CDR3 is CASSLAAMNTEAFF. DNA for the CDR3: TGTGCCAGCAGTTTGGCAGCGATGAACACTGAAGCTTTCTTT. Drawing the rest from reference TRBV28 and TRBJ1-1, the complete variable domain is DVKVTQSSRYLVKRTGEKVFLECVQDMDHENMFWYRQDPGLGLRLIYFSYDVKMKEKGDIPEGYSVSREKKERFSLILESASTNQTSMYLCASSLAAMNTEAFFGQGTRLTVV.

The chain has TRBV6-6 and TRBJ1-4, with 7 bases matching TRBD1. V trimming: 4 bases; J trimming: 3 bases; junction bases outside the gene matches: 2. The CDR3 contains 14 residues. Germline V gene lookup returns CDR1 MNHNY and CDR2 SVGAGI (reference sequence). The CDR3 reads CASSWTGANEKLFF. The CDR3 DNA follows: TGTGCCAGCAGTTGGACAGGCGCTAATGAAAAACTGTTTTTT.

This clone has a single count. The chain carries TRBV10-3 and TRBJ1-1; D perhaps matches TRBD1 (6 bases). V gave up 5 bases and J gave up 3 bases, with 19 bases separating them. Germline CDR1 is ENHRY and CDR2 is SYGVKD. CDR3 length: 16 amino acids. The CDR3 loop reads CAISSIDRPGHTEAFF. The CDR3 region has the DNA TGTGCCATCAGTTCTATCGACAGGCCAGGACACACTGAAGCTTTCTTT.

V usage is TRBV9 and J usage is TRBJ2-1; no clear D. Germline assignment: CDR1 SGDLS and CDR2 YYNGEE. Deletions cut 4 bases from V and 7 bases from J, with 9 bases between. The CDR3 spans 12 residues. CDR3 residues: CASSPQANEQFF. For the CDR3, the DNA is TGTGCCAGCAGCCCCCAAGCGAATGAGCAGTTCTTC.

In the case of this clone: The junction does not match germline at one end; this may be a read error. The chain carries TRBV6-5 and TRBJ1-2, with 7 bases matching TRBD1. The CDR3 has 15 amino acids. Germline CDR1 reads MNHEY; CDR2 reads SVGAGI. The DNA for the CDR3 is TGTGCCAGCTCCTCCTGGCAGGGACAGCACTATGGCTACCCCTTC. The encoded protein is CASSSWQGQHYGYPF.

V gene TRBV7-2 combines with J gene TRBJ2-3; 8 nucleotides align to TRBD2. Per germline, CDR1 SGHTA and CDR2 FQGNSA. CDR3 length equals 17 residues. The junction had 7 bases not matched to a gene; V was cut back by 0 bases and J by 2 bases. The CDR3 bases are TGTGCCAGCAGCTTAGCTGCGAGCGGGGGATCCACAGATACGCAGTATTTT. This sequence encodes CASSLAASGGSTDTQYF. Full variable domain (outside the CDR3, taken from reference TRBV7-2 and TRBJ2-3): GAGVSQSPSNKVTEKGKDVELRCDPISGHTALYWYRQSLGQGLEFLIYFQGNSAPDKSGLPSDRFSAERTGGSVSTLTIQRTQQEDSAVYLCASSLAASGGSTDTQYFGPGTRLTVL.

This chain connects TRBV7-2 to TRBJ2-1; 9 nucleotides line up with TRBD2. Losses at the gene ends were 5 bases for V and 7 bases for J; bases not matched to a gene: 9. The germline V gene encodes CDR1 SGHTA and CDR2 FQGNSA. This CDR3 region has 15 residues. The CDR3 sequence: CASSLVTSGLNEQFF. CDR3 sequence (DNA): TGTGCCAGCAGCCTAGTTACTAGCGGGTTGAATGAGCAGTTCTTC.

The chain uses TRBV18 and TRBJ1-4; the match to TRBD1 covers 9 bases. CDR3 size: 16 residues. The trim removed 4 bases at V and 7 bases at J, leaving 10 bases unmatched. Germline V CDR1 and CDR2: KGHSH, LQKENI. Here the CDR3 DNA reads TGTGCCAGCTCACTCTATTCCGGGACAGGGCCTGAAAAACTGTTTTTT. Translated, it gives CASSLYSGTGPEKLFF.

This clone was counted only a few times. The chain employs TRBV6-6 and TRBJ1-2, with D perhaps TRBD1 (6 bases). The CDR3 consists of 13 residues. Trimming stripped 6 bases from V and 7 bases from J, with 15 bases between. CDR1 MNHNY and CDR2 SVGAGI come from the germline V gene (reference sequence). DNA for the CDR3: TGTGCCAGCAGCGGGACGGGGGGCACTGGCTACACCTTC. It specifies CASSGTGGTGYTF.

The V gene is TRBV4-1, the J gene TRBJ2-4, with D possibly TRBD2 on 5 matching bases. The CDR3 is made up of 17 amino acids. Germline values: CDR1 MGHRA, CDR2 YSYEKL. The germline V and J ends were trimmed by 1 base and 0 bases, with 13 bases remaining between them. DNA for the CDR3: TGCGCCAGCAGCCAAGTTGGCCGGACTCTAGCCAAAAACATTCAGTACTTC. It translates to CASSQVGRTLAKNIQYF.

This sequence joins TRBV10-1 and TRBJ2-1; 10 bases map to TRBD1. V shed 6 bases and J 7 bases; nucleotides not matched to a gene: 3. CDR1 WNHNN and CDR2 SYGVQD come from the germline V gene (reference sequence). This CDR3 region has 13 residues. Here the CDR3 DNA reads TGCGCCAGCAGGGACAGGGGGACGAATGAGCAGTTCTTC. Translation: CASRDRGTNEQFF.

A word on this clone: Germline and junction disagree at one end, which may indicate a read error. DNA for the CDR3: TGTGCCATCAGTGAGGGGGAGGGTAGCGGCTACCCCTTC. It encodes CAISEGEGSGYPF. The chain recombines TRBV10-3 with TRBJ1-2; the D is unclear. CDR1 and CDR2 (germline): ENHRY, SYGVKD. This CDR3 contains 13 residues.

This sequence joins TRBV6-6 and TRBJ2-5; perhaps TRBD2 as D (5 bases). Judging by the DNA end, TRBJ2-7 fits better; the J call may be wrong. Germline V lookup: CDR1 MNHNY, CDR2 SVGAGI (reference sequence). CDR3 length: 16 amino acids. The CDR3 region is CASSYSGATKSYEQYF. The CDR3, as DNA: TGTGCCAGCAGTTACTCGGGAGCTACGAAGTCCTACGAGCAGTACTTC.

The rearrangement joins TRBV25-1 to TRBJ2-7, with TRBD1 matching over 7 bases. CDR3 length: 12 residues. V was pared by 3 bases and J by 4 bases, with 0 bases of the junction left unmatched. Germline V gene sequence: CDR1 MGHDK, CDR2 SYGVNS. CDR3: CASSEGQYEQYF. CDR3 nucleotides: TGTGCCAGCAGTGAGGGACAGTACGAGCAGTACTTC.

This chain links TRBV4-3 with TRBJ2-7; D is possibly TRBD2 (6 bases). This CDR3 is built from 15 residues. Germline assignment: CDR1 LGHNA and CDR2 YSLEER. V was clipped by 1 base and J by 2 bases, with 12 bases between them. The CDR3 DNA reads as TGCGCCAGCAGCCAAGTTTGGGGAGGAACCTACGAGCAGTACTTC. Amino acids: CASSQVWGGTYEQYF.

The CDR3 spells CASSSQGVPNEKLFF. For the CDR3, the DNA is TGCGCCAGCAGCTCTCAGGGGGTGCCTAATGAAAAACTGTTTTTT. V gene TRBV5-1 combines with J gene TRBJ1-4, with 7 bases that match TRBD1. The CDR3 runs 15 residues. Germline trimming cut 3 bases from V and 3 bases from J; bases unmatched to any gene: 5. Germline V lookup: CDR1 SGHRS, CDR2 YFSETQ.

This sequence joins TRBV9 and TRBJ2-2, with a weak D call TRBD2 (6 bases). CDR1 and CDR2 from the germline V gene are SGDLS and YYNGEE. This CDR3 region has 13 residues. Trimming pared 6 bases from V and 4 bases from J, leaving 10 bases between. CDR3 residues: CASTLGGTGELFF. The CDR3 DNA reads as TGTGCCAGCACTCTGGGGGGCACCGGGGAGCTGTTTTTT.

The chain carries TRBV29-1 and TRBJ2-2; tentative D call: TRBD2 (5 bases). The CDR3 contains 14 residues. CDR1 and CDR2 (germline): SQVTM, ANQGSEA. V was shortened by 4 bases and J by 3 bases, with 12 bases between the two germline ends. CDR3 DNA: TGCAGCGTTGTAGTCGGGATCCACACCGGGGAGCTGTTTTTT. Translating gives CSVVVGIHTGELFF.

The chain couples TRBV4-3 to TRBJ1-1, with 7 bases fitting TRBD1. The ends lost 0 bases at V and 10 bases at J; junction bases unmatched: 8. This CDR3 contains 14 residues. Germline V gene sequence: CDR1 LGHNA, CDR2 YSLEER. CDR3 sequence: CASSQDRRAGGAFF. DNA of the CDR3: TGCGCCAGCAGCCAAGATCGGAGGGCAGGGGGAGCTTTCTTT.